Each of the 24 T cell receptor beta chains below was sequenced from the same sample in a study of memory CD4+ T cells and cytomegalovirus serostatus (dated by TCRdb to between 2017 and 2020). The library was obtained by the immunoSEQ multiplex PCR assay. TCRdb re-hosts the immuneACCESS table, in-frame sequences only. Its copies lack some clones; in the studies checked, an unresolved V gene accounts for under half of them, and the cause for the rest is not known. Counted in this sample were fewer than 75,000 clones; roughly 80% of them appeared once. The ten most abundant clones make up approximately 0.82% of the sample. Single viable CD3+CD4+CD8-CD45RO+ cells were sorted as memory CD4+ T cells on a FACSAria II. Sequenced input: memory CD4+ T cells from blood. The receptors stem from an adult in good health and CMV-seronegative.

V is TRBV4-2 and J is TRBJ2-6; D not resolved. The CDR3 covers 17 residues. Trimming took off 1 base at V and 1 base at J, with 11 bases between the two ends. CDR1 is LGHNA and CDR2 is YNFKEQ in the germline V gene. The CDR3 DNA reads as TGTGCCAGCAGCCAAGGGGGATGGGGTTCTGGGGCCAACGTCCTGACTTTC. This encodes CASSQGGWGSGANVLTF.

This sequence joins TRBV7-9 and TRBJ1-3; no definite D call. Germline CDR1 is SEHNR and CDR2 is FQNEAQ (reference sequence). The CDR3 totals 15 residues. V lost 3 bases and J lost 0, with 9 bases in between. The CDR3 DNA reads as TGTGCCAGCAGCTTCCGGGTGAGCTCTGGAAACACCATATATTTT. Translating gives CASSFRVSSGNTIYF. The entire variable domain, with the rest obtained from reference TRBV7-9 and TRBJ1-3, is as follows: DTGVSQNPRHKITKRGQNVTFRCDPISEHNRLYWYRQTLGQGPEFLTYFQNEAQLEKSRLLSDRFSAERPKGSFSTLEIQRTEQGDSAMYLCASSFRVSSGNTIYFGEGSWLTVV.

This chain connects TRBV19 to TRBJ1-5, with a tentative D call TRBD1 (5 bases). Looked up from germline, CDR1 is LNHDA and CDR2 is SQIVND (reference sequence). V lost 6 bases, J lost 8 bases, and 20 bases lay in between. The length of the CDR3 is 15 residues. The CDR3 nucleotides read TGTGCCAGTAGCAGCAGGGAGGGCCGGGGGGAGCCCCAGCATTTT. It yields the protein CASSSREGRGEPQHF. Filled out from reference TRBV19 and TRBJ1-5, the complete variable domain reads DGGITQSPKYLFRKEGQNVTLSCEQNLNHDAMYWYRQDPGQGLRLIYYSQIVNDFQKGDIAEGYSVSREKKESFPLTVTSAQKNPTAFYLCASSSREGRGEPQHFGDGTRLSIL.

V is TRBV19 and J is TRBJ1-1; unclear D gene. CDR1 and CDR2 from the germline V gene are LNHDA and SQIVND (reference sequence). The CDR3 loop spans 15 amino acids. The V and J ends lost 5 bases and 0 bases respectively, with 13 bases between them. CDR3 protein: CASSVGGRMNTEAFF. CDR3 DNA: TGTGCCAGTAGTGTCGGAGGGAGAATGAACACTGAAGCTTTCTTT.

The chain links TRBV18 to TRBJ1-1, with D unclear. CDR3 length: 12 residues. Looked up from germline, CDR1 is KGHSH and CDR2 is LQKENI. The V and J ends lost 1 base and 2 bases respectively, with 2 bases between them. The CDR3 protein is CASSPRNTEAFF. The CDR3, as DNA: TGTGCCAGCTCACCACGAAACACTGAAGCTTTCTTT.

This clone was detected only a few times. This sequence joins TRBV6-4 and TRBJ1-1; D uncertain. Germline lookup yields CDR1 MRHNA and CDR2 SNTAGT. V was clipped by 3 bases and J by 4 bases, with 9 bases between them. The CDR3 runs to 13 residues. The CDR3, as DNA: TGTGCCAGCAGTGAGGGTATGAGCACTGAAGCTTTCTTT. Its translation: CASSEGMSTEAFF.

There are a few counts of this clone. The genes are TRBV6-5 and TRBJ1-6, with D possibly TRBD1 on 6 matching bases. V dropped 6 bases and J dropped 7 bases, with 10 bases sitting between them. This CDR3 region has 13 residues. CDR1 is MNHEY, CDR2 SVGAGI, per germline. The CDR3: CASSSRGNSPLHF. In DNA, the CDR3 is TGTGCCAGCAGCTCGAGGGGGAATTCACCCCTCCACTTT.

The V call is TRBV18, the J call TRBJ2-3, with 11 bases identical to TRBD1. Germline CDR1 reads KGHSH; CDR2 reads LQKENI. The CDR3 runs 16 residues. The V gene end was trimmed by 4 bases and the J gene end by 3 bases; junction bases not matched to a gene: 6. As DNA, the CDR3 is TGTGCCAGCTCACAACTGGACAGGGGGCGGACAGATACGCAGTATTTT. Translating gives CASSQLDRGRTDTQYF.

The table lists this clone with a count of one. The rearrangement uses TRBV28 and TRBJ1-3; D uncertain. This CDR3 has 13 residues. V was shortened by 5 bases and J by 2 bases, with 7 bases between the two germline ends. CDR1 MDHEN and CDR2 SYDVKM come from the germline V gene. The CDR3 here is CASSPSTGNTIYF. The CDR3 bases are TGTGCCAGCAGTCCCTCTACTGGAAACACCATATATTTT.

The chain couples TRBV7-8 to TRBJ1-1; TRBD1 matches 8 bases. With 5 bases clipped from V and 3 bases from J, the junction kept 8 bases outside the gene matches. This CDR3 spans 15 amino acids. Germline V lookup: CDR1 SGHVS, CDR2 FQNEAQ. This chain's CDR3 is CASSHRGKRDTEAFF. CDR3 nucleotides: TGTGCCAGCAGCCACAGGGGGAAAAGGGACACTGAAGCTTTCTTT.

This sequence joins TRBV15 and TRBJ2-2; D ambiguous. The V and J ends lost 0 bases and 7 bases respectively, with 6 bases between them. The CDR3 contains 13 residues. Germline V gene sequence: CDR1 LNHNV, CDR2 YYDKDF (reference sequence). CDR3: CATSRDHLGELFF. The DNA for the CDR3 is TGTGCCACCAGCAGAGATCATCTCGGGGAGCTGTTTTTT.

The chain links TRBV28 to TRBJ2-1; no clear D. The CDR3 length is 10 residues. V was shortened by 4 bases and J by 9 bases, with 4 bases between the two germline ends. Germline loops: CDR1 MDHEN, CDR2 SYDVKM. CDR3 loop: CASSSGEQFF. CDR3 bases: TGTGCCAGCAGTTCGGGTGAGCAGTTCTTC.

This rearrangement joins TRBV14 to TRBJ1-1, with D tentatively TRBD1 (5 bases). With 0 bases removed from V and 3 bases from J, the gap between germline ends came to 11 bases. The CDR3 is 15 residues long. Germline V CDR1 and CDR2: SGHDN, FVKESK. CDR3 in amino acids: CASSQDLRGDTEAFF. The CDR3 nucleotides read TGTGCCAGCAGCCAAGATTTGCGGGGGGACACTGAAGCTTTCTTT.

The rearrangement uses TRBV5-5 and TRBJ2-2; TRBD2 agrees at 7 bases. Unmatched junction bases numbered 11, after V lost 9 bases and J lost 0 bases. There are 16 residues in the CDR3. CDR1 SGHKS and CDR2 YYEKEE come from the germline V gene (reference sequence). The CDR3 nucleotides are TGTGCCACCGCAGACGGGAGGTTCGCGAACACCGGGGAGCTGTTTTTT. Protein: CATADGRFANTGELFF.

The chain uses TRBV15 and TRBJ1-4; possible D gene TRBD1, 5 bases. This CDR3 has 17 amino acids. The V end lost 1 base, the J end lost 3 bases, and 15 bases lay between the germline ends. Germline CDR1 reads LNHNV; CDR2 reads YYDKDF (reference sequence). DNA of the CDR3: TGTGCCACCAGCAGAGCGGACCGGGGGGTGCCTAATGAAAAACTGTTTTTT. It yields the protein CATSRADRGVPNEKLFF.

In its sample, this clone was seen a few times. The chain couples TRBV7-9 to TRBJ2-2, with 10 bases identical to TRBD1. The V and J ends lost 5 bases and 7 bases, in that order; junction bases with no gene match: 7. This CDR3 spans 15 amino acids. Germline-derived CDR1 and CDR2 are SEHNR and FQNEAQ (reference sequence). DNA for the CDR3: TGTGCCAGCAGCCCCGACAGGGGGCTAGGCGGGGAGCTGTTTTTT. It specifies CASSPDRGLGGELFF. The full variable domain, in which reference TRBV7-9 and TRBJ2-2 provide the parts outside the CDR3, is DTGVSQNPRHKITKRGQNVTFRCDPISEHNRLYWYRQTLGQGPEFLTYFQNEAQLEKSRLLSDRFSAERPKGSFSTLEIQRTEQGDSAMYLCASSPDRGLGGELFFGEGSRLTVL.

In regard to this clone: The sample holds other DNA sequences that translate to the same CDR3. This chain joins TRBV7-2 and TRBJ2-3; D is uncertain. CDR3 length: 14 residues. The germline CDR1 and CDR2 sequences are SGHTA and FQGNSA. Trimming removed 3 bases at V and 2 bases at J, with 9 bases between. The CDR3 DNA sequence: TGTGCCAGCAGCTTGGACGGTCCCACAGATACGCAGTATTTT. Amino acids: CASSLDGPTDTQYF.

This chain links TRBV5-6 with TRBJ2-5, with 7 bases identical to TRBD2. This CDR3 has 14 amino acids. Germline lookup yields CDR1 SGHDT and CDR2 YYEEEE. The V and J ends lost 2 bases and 4 bases, in that order; junction bases with no gene match: 5. The CDR3 is CASSLWGGPETQYF. As DNA, the CDR3 is TGTGCCAGCAGCTTATGGGGGGGACCAGAGACCCAGTACTTC.

This clone was detected only once. This sequence joins TRBV28 and TRBJ2-7; 10 bases fit TRBD1. This CDR3 region has 15 residues. Germline CDR1 is MDHEN and CDR2 is SYDVKM. Losses at the gene ends were 6 bases for V and 6 bases for J; bases not matched to a gene: 11. The CDR3 loop is CASREQTGGSPEQYF. CDR3 DNA sequence: TGTGCCAGCAGAGAACAGACAGGGGGCTCGCCCGAGCAGTACTTC.

The J gene is TRBJ1-2, the V gene TRBV28; TRBD1 matches 7 bases. CDR1 is MDHEN and CDR2 is SYDVKM in the germline V gene. This CDR3 has 15 amino acids. J was trimmed by 5 bases and V by 2 bases; bases with no gene match: 8. This chain's CDR3 is CASSLTGAGGYGYTF. Here the CDR3 DNA reads TGTGCCAGCAGTTTAACGGGGGCAGGGGGTTATGGCTACACCTTC.

The genes are TRBV2 and TRBJ2-4, with TRBD1 identical over 11 bases. V lost 6 bases to trimming and J lost 8 bases; unmatched junction nucleotides: 9. The germline gives CDR1 SNHLY, CDR2 FYNNEI. CDR3 size: 15 residues. The CDR3 sequence: CASSRRGQGGYIQYF. The CDR3 DNA is TGTGCCAGCAGCAGACGGGGACAGGGGGGATACATTCAGTACTTC. The full variable domain, with the rest looked up from reference TRBV2 and TRBJ2-4, is EPEVTQTPSHQVTQMGQEVILRCVPISNHLYFYWYRQILGQKVEFLVSFYNNEISEKSEIFDDQFSVERPDGSNFTLKIRSTKLEDSAMYFCASSRRGQGGYIQYFGAGTRLSVL.

The V gene is TRBV5-1, the J gene TRBJ2-5; the match to TRBD2 covers 7 bases. J gave up 2 bases and V 5 bases, and 15 bases lay outside the gene matches. The CDR3 contains 17 residues. Germline V gives CDR1 SGHRS, CDR2 YFSETQ. CDR3 bases: TGCGCCAGCAGTAAAAAACTAACTAGCGCTACACAAGAGACCCAGTACTTC. This sequence encodes CASSKKLTSATQETQYF. The complete variable domain, with remaining parts taken from reference TRBV5-1 and TRBJ2-5, reads KAGVTQTPRYLIKTRGQQVTLSCSPISGHRSVSWYQQTPGQGLQFLFEYFSETQRNKGNFPGRFSGRQFSNSRSEMNVSTLELGDSALYLCASSKKLTSATQETQYFGPGTRLLVL.

The rearrangement links TRBV18 to TRBJ2-5; maybe TRBD2 (6 bases). V shed 6 bases and J shed 5 bases, with 16 bases lying between them. The CDR3 length is 14 residues. Germline V lookup: CDR1 KGHSH, CDR2 LQKENI. The CDR3 DNA reads as TGTGCCAGCTCTCGGGGGAATAGTCAGGAGACCCAGTACTTC. It is translated as CASSRGNSQETQYF.

This rearrangement joins TRBV7-3 to TRBJ2-5; D may correspond to TRBD1 or TRBD2 (5 bases each). Looked up from germline, CDR1 is SGHTA and CDR2 is FQGTGA. V was trimmed by 5 bases and J by 4 bases, leaving 17 bases between them. The CDR3 is 15 residues long. CDR3 DNA sequence: TGTGCCAGCAGCCCCGGTTTGGACACTAGAGAGACCCAGTACTTC. Protein: CASSPGLDTRETQYF.